The 19 T cell receptor beta chains below come from one sample, sequenced in a study of T cell responses to AZD1222 COVID-19 vaccine. Assay used: immunoSEQ multiplex PCR; TCRdb lists only in-frame clones, some missing. The sample holds some 200,000 clones, roughly 92% seen once. Sequencing used peripheral blood, obtained on day 0 of AZD1222 vaccination. These TCRs come from an adult in good health.

The J gene is TRBJ1-5, the V gene TRBV14; tentative D call: TRBD1 (5 bases). The CDR3 covers 20 residues. V lost 2 bases and J lost 0, with 23 bases in between. Germline CDR1 and CDR2: SGHDN and FVKESK. The CDR3 coding sequence is TGTGCCAGCAGCCAACCCCCCGTGAGGGGCCAGAGGTATAGCAATCAGCCCCAGCATTTT. Translation: CASSQPPVRGQRYSNQPQHF.

This clone appeared a few times. The V gene is TRBV28, the J gene TRBJ1-5, with 8 bases matching TRBD1. This CDR3 is 14 amino acids long. CDR1 is MDHEN and CDR2 is SYDVKM in the germline V gene. J was trimmed by 9 bases and V by 5 bases; bases with no gene match: 9. CDR3 sequence: CASSHGDRWRPQHF. As DNA, the CDR3 is TGTGCCAGCAGTCACGGGGACAGGTGGAGGCCCCAGCATTTT.

J is TRBJ2-7 and V is TRBV11-2; TRBD1 matches at 10 bases. The CDR3 covers 15 residues. The junction had 9 bases not matched to a gene; V was cut back by 5 bases and J by 5 bases. Germline V gene data show CDR1 as SGHAT and CDR2 as FQNNGV. In DNA, the CDR3 is TGTGCCAGCAGCACCCGGGACAGGGGTCCCCACGAGCAGTACGTC. This sequence encodes CASSTRDRGPHEQYV.

CDR3 in amino acids: CATSSGQTNQPQHF. CDR3 sequence (DNA): TGTGCCACCAGCAGTGGACAGACCAATCAGCCCCAGCATTTT. The chain couples TRBV15 to TRBJ1-5; D perhaps matches TRBD1 (6 bases). V lost 3 bases and J lost 3, with 9 bases in between. This CDR3 contains 14 residues. The V gene's germline CDR1 is LNHNV and CDR2 YYDKDF (reference sequence).

The gene calls are TRBV9 and TRBJ2-7, with a weak D call TRBD2 (6 bases). Germline V gene sequence: CDR1 SGDLS, CDR2 YYNGEE. The germline V and J ends were trimmed by 1 base and 6 bases, with 11 bases remaining between them. There are 13 residues in the CDR3. CDR3 in amino acids: CASSVSSGSEQYF. The CDR3 nucleotides read TGTGCCAGCAGCGTAAGCTCCGGGAGCGAGCAGTACTTC.

The rearrangement uses TRBV9 and TRBJ2-2, with 8 positions matching TRBD2. Germline V gene data show CDR1 as SGDLS and CDR2 as YYNGEE. CDR3 length equals 15 residues. Trimming cost V 4 bases and J 7 bases; bases outside gene matches: 9. CDR3 residues: CASSSSGSRGGELFF. In DNA form, the CDR3 reads TGTGCCAGCAGCAGCAGCGGGAGTAGGGGCGGGGAGCTGTTTTTT.

The CDR3 spells CASSLMDSNYGYTF. The CDR3 nucleotides read TGTGCCAGCAGCCTTATGGACAGTAACTATGGCTACACCTTC. The chain has TRBV14 and TRBJ1-2, with D tentatively TRBD1 (6 bases). With 4 bases removed from V and 1 base from J, the gap between germline ends came to 10 bases. The CDR3 is 14 amino acids. Germline CDR1 and CDR2: SGHDN and FVKESK.

This clone was seen just once. The chain couples TRBV25-1 to TRBJ1-2; TRBD1 might be the D (6 bases). The germline CDR1 and CDR2 sequences are MGHDK and SYGVNS. V lost 8 bases and J lost 4, with 14 bases in between. The CDR3 loop spans 13 amino acids. In DNA, the CDR3 is TGTGCCAGCCAGGACAGCAACTTCTATGGCTACACCTTC. Encoded protein: CASQDSNFYGYTF.

The chain combines TRBV6-2 or TRBV6-3 with TRBJ1-2; possible D gene TRBD1, 6 bases. V was trimmed by 0 bases and J by 4 bases, leaving 9 bases between them. Per germline, CDR1 MNHEY and CDR2 SVGEGT. CDR3 length equals 14 residues. The CDR3: CASSYSGGIYGYTF. The CDR3 coding sequence is TGTGCCAGCAGTTACTCTGGGGGCATCTATGGCTACACCTTC.

The rearrangement joins TRBV29-1 to TRBJ1-1, with 9 bases matching TRBD1. Germline V gene data show CDR1 as SQVTM and CDR2 as ANQGSEA. The CDR3 extends over 16 amino acids. After removal of 1 base from V and 0 bases from J, the junction contained 6 bases not matched to a gene. CDR3 loop: CSVEVGTGSMNTEAFF. The CDR3 nucleotides are TGCAGCGTTGAAGTCGGGACAGGGAGTATGAACACTGAAGCTTTCTTT.

The rearrangement uses TRBV27 and TRBJ2-5; TRBD2 is a possible D gene (5 bases). This CDR3 is built from 15 residues. Trimming took 5 bases from V and 3 from J, leaving 16 bases between them. Germline values: CDR1 MNHEY, CDR2 SMNVEV (reference sequence). The DNA for the CDR3 is TGTGCCAGCAGTCCAAGTAAACTAGTAAAAGAGACCCAGTACTTC. It codes for CASSPSKLVKETQYF.

The V and J genes are TRBV28 and TRBJ2-7, with 7 nucleotides matching TRBD1. Trimming cost V 5 bases and J 4 bases; bases outside gene matches: 8. This CDR3 has 14 residues. CDR1 MDHEN and CDR2 SYDVKM come from the germline V gene. CDR3 DNA sequence: TGTGCCAGCAGTCTCGGGACAGCCCGTTACGAGCAGTACGTC. Residues: CASSLGTARYEQYV.

On this clone itself: This specimen includes other DNA sequences encoding the same CDR3. The gene calls are TRBV30 and TRBJ2-2; D uncertain. This CDR3 spans 11 amino acids. Germline loops: CDR1 GTSNPN, CDR2 SVGIG (reference sequence). V shed 4 bases and J shed 4 bases, with 4 bases lying between them. The CDR3 DNA reads as TGTGCCTGGAAGGGCACCGGGGAGCTGTTTTTT. This sequence encodes CAWKGTGELFF. Supplemented by reference TRBV30 and TRBJ2-2, the full variable domain reads SQTIHQWPATLVQPVGSPLSLECTVEGTSNPNLYWYRQAAGRGLQLLFYSVGIGQISSEVPQNLSASRPQDRQFILSSKKLLLSDSGFYLCAWKGTGELFFGEGSRLTVL.

The chain joins TRBV7-9 to TRBJ1-1; D unclear. Germline CDR1 and CDR2: SEHNR and FQNEAQ (reference sequence). The ends were cut back, 11 bases at V and 1 base at J, with 14 bases in the middle. The CDR3 sequence is 13 residues long. The DNA for the CDR3 is TGTGCCCCCCGGAAGCAAGAGAACACTGAAGCTTTCTTT. Protein sequence: CAPRKQENTEAFF.

This rearrangement joins TRBV6-6 to TRBJ2-7; 8 positions match TRBD1. Germline CDR1 reads MNHNY; CDR2 reads SVGAGI (reference sequence). The CDR3 runs to 15 residues. With V trimmed by 0 bases and J by 0 bases, 1 base remained unmatched. CDR3 coding DNA: TGTGCCAGCAGTTACTCGACAGGGGCCTCCTACGAGCAGTACTTC. Translated, it gives CASSYSTGASYEQYF.

This chain joins TRBV18 and TRBJ1-1; D gene unclear. The CDR3 totals 14 residues. V lost 2 bases and J lost 5, with 12 bases in between. CDR1 is KGHSH and CDR2 is LQKENI in the germline V gene. The CDR3 protein is CASSPKTLETEAFF. CDR3 nucleotides: TGTGCCAGCTCACCAAAGACCCTGGAGACTGAAGCTTTCTTT.

The V and J genes are TRBV18 and TRBJ2-1, with 9 bases identical to TRBD1. This CDR3 contains 14 residues. Germline V gives CDR1 KGHSH, CDR2 LQKENI. V shed 3 bases, J shed 6 bases, and the junction held 3 bases outside the gene matches. The CDR3 loop is CASSPVTGGNEQFF. DNA of the CDR3: TGTGCCAGCTCACCCGTGACAGGGGGCAATGAGCAGTTCTTC.

This chain uses TRBV7-8 with TRBJ2-7; 14 positions match TRBD2. Germline CDR1 reads SGHVS; CDR2 reads FQNEAQ. The CDR3 contains 20 residues. V shed 4 bases and J 2 bases; nucleotides not matched to a gene: 16. The CDR3 loop is CASSYPGTSGSSRHTYEQYF. The CDR3 nucleotides read TGTGCCAGCAGCTATCCCGGGACTAGCGGGAGTAGTAGACACACCTACGAGCAGTACTTC.

This rearrangement joins TRBV27 to TRBJ2-7; 9 bases map to TRBD2. The CDR3 spans 13 residues. Germline values: CDR1 MNHEY, CDR2 SMNVEV (reference sequence). J lost 5 bases, V lost 3 bases, and 2 bases had no gene match. CDR3 sequence reads: CASSLGTSNEQYF. As DNA, the CDR3 is TGTGCCAGCAGTTTGGGGACTAGCAACGAGCAGTACTTC.